Listed here is a single TCR beta chain. This record comes from a study of blood T cell repertoires in COVID-19. Overall study context: T cells, B-cell-depleted T cells, or PBMCs provided the cDNA or gDNA that served as material.

Using immunoSEQ multiplex PCR, the repertoire was profiled, and TCRdb retains in-frame clones only, with some absent. Among 140,000 or so clones, over 80% were seen once, and the ten largest hold 9.5% to 11%. The origin of this receptor is a woman older than 75 with acute or convalescent COVID-19. The specimen sequenced was peripheral blood.

The chain's CDR3 is CASSRRSYGYTF. CDR3 in DNA: TGTGCCAGCAGCCGCCGGAGCTATGGCTACACCTTC. This rearrangement joins TRBV3-1 (or the pseudogene TRBV3-2) to TRBJ1-2, with unresolved D. The CDR3 has 12 amino acids. Germline CDR1 reads LGHDT; CDR2 reads YNNKEL (reference sequence). Trimming cost V 4 bases and J 4 bases, with 7 bases left between them.